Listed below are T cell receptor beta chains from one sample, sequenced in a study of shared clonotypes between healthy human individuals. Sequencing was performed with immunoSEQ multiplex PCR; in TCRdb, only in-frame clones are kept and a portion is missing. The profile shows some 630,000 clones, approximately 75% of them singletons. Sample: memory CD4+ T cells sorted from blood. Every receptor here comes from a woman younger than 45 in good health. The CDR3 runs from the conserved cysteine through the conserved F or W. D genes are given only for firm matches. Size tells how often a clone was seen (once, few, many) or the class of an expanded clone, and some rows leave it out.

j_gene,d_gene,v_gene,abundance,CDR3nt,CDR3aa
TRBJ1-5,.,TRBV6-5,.,TGTGCCAGCAGTCAACAGGGTGGGGGACAGCCCCAGCATTTT,CASSQQGGGQPQHF
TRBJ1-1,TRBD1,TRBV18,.,TGTGCCAGCTCGGGTCAGGGGGACACTGAAGCTTTCTTT,CASSGQGDTEAFF
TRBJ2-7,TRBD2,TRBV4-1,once,TGCGCCAGCAGCCGATTCCCGGGACTAGCGGAGGCCTACGAGCAGTACTTC,CASSRFPGLAEAYEQYF
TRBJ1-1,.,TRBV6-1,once,TGTGCCAGCCGAAACTATGGGGGACAACCTGAAGCTTTCTTT,CASRNYGGQPEAFF
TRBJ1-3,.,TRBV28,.,TGTGCCAGCCGAGGGGAGCTTCCTGGAAACACCATATATTTT,CASRGELPGNTIYF
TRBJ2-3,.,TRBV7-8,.,TGTGCCAGCAGCTTTCCTGATACGGGAACGCAGTATTTT,CASSFPDTGTQYF
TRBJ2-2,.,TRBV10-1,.,TGCGCCAGCAGTGAGTCAGCAGGGGAGCTGTTTTTT,CASSESAGELFF
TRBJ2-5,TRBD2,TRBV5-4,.,TGTGCCAGCAGCTTTCTCTCTTTAGCGGGAGATACGACCCAGTACTTC,CASSFLSLAGDTTQYF
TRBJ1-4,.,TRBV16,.,TGTGCCAGCAGCCAGGGATGGGCTGAAAAACTGTTTTTT,CASSQGWAEKLFF
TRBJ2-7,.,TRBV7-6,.,TGTGCCAGCAGCTTTCAGGAGAACTACGAGCAGTACTTC,CASSFQENYEQYF
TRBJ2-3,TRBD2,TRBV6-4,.,TGTGCCAGCAGTGAAGGGGGAGCGGGAGGGCCGGATACGCAGTATTTT,CASSEGGAGGPDTQYF
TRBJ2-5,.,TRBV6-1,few,TGTGCCACGGGGAGACAGGGAGGGTTCGAGACCCAGTACTTC,CATGRQGGFETQYF
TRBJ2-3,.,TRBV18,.,TGTGCCAGCTCACCACTCGGAGGGATGGATGGCACAGATACGCAGTATTTT,CASSPLGGMDGTDTQYF
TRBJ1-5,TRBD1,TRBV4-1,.,TGCGCCAGCAGCGAGAGACAGGGGGCCAATCAGCCCCAGCATTTT,CASSERQGANQPQHF
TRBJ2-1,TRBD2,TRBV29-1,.,TGCAGCGTACGCCCGAATATAGCGGGCGATGAGCAGTTCTTC,CSVRPNIAGDEQFF
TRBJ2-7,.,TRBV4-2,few,TGTGCCAGCAGCCGCCAAGGGACCACGGGATACGAGCAGTACTTC,CASSRQGTTGYEQYF
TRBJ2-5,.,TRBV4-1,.,TGCGCCAGCAGCCAAGAAGGTTTGGGGGGTCGAGGGACCCAGTACTTC,CASSQEGLGGRGTQYF
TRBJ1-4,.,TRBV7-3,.,TGTGCCAGCAGCATGACCGCCGGGACAAGGCTTGCAACTAATGAAAAACTGTTTTTT,CASSMTAGTRLATNEKLFF
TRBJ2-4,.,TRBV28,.,TGTGCCAGCAGTTTATCACAGGTCTTAGCCAAAAACATTCAGTACTTC,CASSLSQVLAKNIQYF
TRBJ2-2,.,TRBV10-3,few,TGTGCCATCAGTGAGTCAAGGGGAACCAACACCGGGGAGCTGTTTTTT,CAISESRGTNTGELFF
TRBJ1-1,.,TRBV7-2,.,TGTGCCAGCAGCTTAGCGAGCAGGGACACTGAAGCTTTCTTT,CASSLASRDTEAFF
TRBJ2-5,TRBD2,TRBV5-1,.,TGCGCCAGCAGGAGGGGACTAGCGGGAGGGGACGGAGAGATGACCCAGTACTTC,CASRRGLAGGDGEMTQYF
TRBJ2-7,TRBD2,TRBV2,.,TGTGCCAGCAGGAAGACTAGCGGGAGCAACGGCGAGCAGTACTTC,CASRKTSGSNGEQYF
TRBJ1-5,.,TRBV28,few,TGTGCCAGCAGTGCTGTCGTCGGGATGGGTCAGCCCCAGCATTTT,CASSAVVGMGQPQHF
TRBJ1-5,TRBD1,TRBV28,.,TGTGCCAGCAGTCCCACGGGACAGGGGGGACAGCCCCAGCATTTT,CASSPTGQGGQPQHF
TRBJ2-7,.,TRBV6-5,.,TGTGCCAGCAGTCCGACAGGCCCGGACTACGAGCAGTACTTC,CASSPTGPDYEQYF
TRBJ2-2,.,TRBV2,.,TGTGCCAGCCGGTTTCGGGCAGCAAACACCGGGGAGCTGTTTTTT,CASRFRAANTGELFF
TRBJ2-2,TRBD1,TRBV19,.,TGTGCCAGTCGGGGGCTGAGGGACAGGGGTTTGGTCGGGGAGCTGTTTTTT,CASRGLRDRGLVGELFF
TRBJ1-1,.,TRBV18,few,TGTGCCAGCTCACCAGCGGCAAGGAACACTGAAGCTTTCTTT,CASSPAARNTEAFF
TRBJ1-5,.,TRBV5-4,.,TGTGCCAGCAGCCCGGACTGGAGGGGTCCCCAGCATTTT,CASSPDWRGPQHF
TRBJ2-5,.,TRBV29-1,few,TGCAGCGTTGAAGAAGCCGGGGGGCGGCTACAAGAGACCCAGTACTTC,CSVEEAGGRLQETQYF
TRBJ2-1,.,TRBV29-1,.,TGCAGCGTTTCGGACCACGTAAAGTTCTTC,CSVSDHVKFF
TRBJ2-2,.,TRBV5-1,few,TGCGCCAGCAGCTACGGACAGACCGGGGAGCTGTTTTTT,CASSYGQTGELFF
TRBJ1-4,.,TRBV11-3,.,TGTGCCAGCAGCCACCGTTACAGGGTTCTGGACGGGCACGAAAAACTGTTTTTT,CASSHRYRVLDGHEKLFF
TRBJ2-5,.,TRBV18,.,TGTGCCAGCTCACCACTGGTCGGGACCCAAGAGACCCAGTACTTC,CASSPLVGTQETQYF
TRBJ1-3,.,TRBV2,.,TGTGCCAGCAGGTCCGGGGGGTCCTCCTCTGGAAACACCATATATTTT,CASRSGGSSSGNTIYF
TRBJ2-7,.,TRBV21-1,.,TGTGCCAGCAGCAAATGGGGAGTAGCGTATAACTCCTACGAGCAGTACTTC,CASSKWGVAYNSYEQYF
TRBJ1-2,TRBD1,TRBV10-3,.,TGTGCCATCAGAGCCCGGGGACAGGGCTATGGCTACACCTTC,CAIRARGQGYGYTF
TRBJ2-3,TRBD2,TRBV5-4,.,TGTGCCAGCAGCCTGGGGGGGAGTATCCCAGATACGCAGTATTTT,CASSLGGSIPDTQYF
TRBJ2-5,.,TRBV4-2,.,TGTGCCAGCACCGAGACCCGGGGCGCGGCGGGGGAGACCCAGTACTTC,CASTETRGAAGETQYF
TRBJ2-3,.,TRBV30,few,TGTGCCTGGAGTGTTTTCGGAGATACGCAGTATTTT,CAWSVFGDTQYF
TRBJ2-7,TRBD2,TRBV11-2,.,TGTGCCAGCAGCCCACTTACTAGCGGGAGCGGCGAGCAGTACTTC,CASSPLTSGSGEQYF
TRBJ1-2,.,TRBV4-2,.,TGTGCCAGCAGCCAAGGGGAGGGCCCCAACTATGGCTACACCTTC,CASSQGEGPNYGYTF
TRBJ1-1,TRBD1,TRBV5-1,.,TGCGCCAGCAGCTCTACAGGGGAGTCGAACACTGAAGCTTTCTTT,CASSSTGESNTEAFF
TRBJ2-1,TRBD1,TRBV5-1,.,TGCGCCAGCAGCTCGACAGGGGGTCACAATGAGCAGTTCTTC,CASSSTGGHNEQFF
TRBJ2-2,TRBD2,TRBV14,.,TGTGCCAGCAGCCCCCGACTAGCGGCGAACACCGGGGAGCTGTTTTTT,CASSPRLAANTGELFF
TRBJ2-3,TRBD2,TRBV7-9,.,TGTGCCAGCACCATAAGCGGGGGTGCTAGCACAGATACGCAGTATTTT,CASTISGGASTDTQYF
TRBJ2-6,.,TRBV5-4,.,TGTGCCAGCAGCTTAAGGCTAGCTGAGGCCAACGTCCTGACTTTC,CASSLRLAEANVLTF
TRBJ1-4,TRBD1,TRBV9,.,TGTGCCAGCAGCGCATACAGGGGACTAGGGGAAAAACTGTTTTTT,CASSAYRGLGEKLFF
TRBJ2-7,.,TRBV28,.,TGTGCCAGCAGTTTAAGGGAGCGGACGCAGCAGTACTTC,CASSLRERTQQYF